These 14 T cell receptor beta chains originate from one sample sequenced in a study of T cells after yellow fever vaccination. TCRdb ran MiXCR on the 5' RACE reads and lists one entry per CDR3 protein. The sample yields about 220,000 distinct CDR3 sequences, more than 6.5% seen once. Sequencing was performed on CD4+ T cells sorted from PBMCs, taken on the day of the yellow fever booster vaccination. Receptor source: a young man who received the YFV17D yellow fever vaccine.

Only a few counts were recorded for this clonotype. This sequence joins TRBV20-1 and TRBJ2-3; 16 positions match TRBD2. Germline V gene data show CDR1 as DFQATT and CDR2 as SNEGSKA (reference sequence). The CDR3 length is 19 residues. The ends lost 4 bases at V and 2 bases at J; junction bases unmatched: 12. DNA for the CDR3: TGCAGTGCTAACCTTGTCCCGGGACTAGCGGGAGGGCCCACAGATACGCAGTATTTT. As protein: CSANLVPGLAGGPTDTQYF.

In regard to this clonotype: A much larger clone differs from this one at a single base, so this may be a read error. The chain joins TRBV7-3 to TRBJ2-3; D remains unclear. The CDR3 spans 13 residues. The germline V gene has CDR1 SGHTA and CDR2 FQGTGA. CDR3 sequence (DNA): TGTGCCAGCGGCTTAAGACCCGATGATACGCAGTATTTT. Its protein is CASGLRPDDTQYF.

This clonotype was seen many times. The chain recombines TRBV5-4 with TRBJ2-5; D unclear. The CDR3 totals 14 residues. V was shortened by 4 bases and J by 1 base, with 11 bases between the two germline ends. Germline V CDR1 and CDR2: SGHNT, YYREEE (reference sequence). In DNA form, the CDR3 reads TGTGCCAGCAGCCACGTAGAAGCCCAAGAGACCCAGTACTTC. Its protein product is CASSHVEAQETQYF.

This clonotype has a handful of counts. The chain uses TRBV2 and TRBJ1-3; D is undetermined. Between the trimmed V and J ends, which lost 6 bases and 4 bases, there was a span of 13 bases. This CDR3 is built from 14 residues. Germline CDR1 and CDR2: SNHLY and FYNNEI. In DNA form, the CDR3 reads TGTGCCAGCAGCAGGACGGGGAGGGGAAACACCATATATTTT. Amino acid sequence: CASSRTGRGNTIYF. The full variable domain, completed using reference TRBV2 and TRBJ1-3, is EPEVTQTPSHQVTQMGQEVILRCVPISNHLYFYWYRQILGQKVEFLVSFYNNEISEKSEIFDDQFSVERPDGSNFTLKIRSTKLEDSAMYFCASSRTGRGNTIYFGEGSWLTVV.

In its sample, this clonotype was seen a few times. V gene TRBV6-6 combines with J gene TRBJ2-7; D is ambiguous. Germline loops: CDR1 MNHNY, CDR2 SVGAGI (reference sequence). V was shortened by 6 bases and J by 5 bases, with 8 bases between the two germline ends. The CDR3 extends over 11 amino acids. The CDR3 nucleotides are TGTGCCAGCAGCCCTCAGGACGAGCAGTACTTC. It translates to CASSPQDEQYF.

The rearrangement uses TRBV10-3 and TRBJ2-3; the D gene could be TRBD1 or TRBD2 (6 bases each). Germline loops: CDR1 ENHRY, CDR2 SYGVKD. The CDR3 consists of 16 residues. Trimming removed 4 bases from V and 3 bases from J, with 17 bases in between. The CDR3 DNA follows: TGTGCCATCAGTGGGGGCAGGGGACTGCAAACAGATACGCAGTATTTT. Encoded protein: CAISGGRGLQTDTQYF.

The rearrangement links TRBV5-1 to TRBJ2-5, with TRBD2 identical over 15 bases. The length of the CDR3 is 17 residues. J gave up 4 bases and V 4 bases, and 8 bases lay outside the gene matches. Germline-derived CDR1 and CDR2 are SGHRS and YFSETQ. For the CDR3, the DNA is TGCGCCAGCAGCCCCGGGACTAGCGGGAGGAACCCAGAGACCCAGTACTTC. Amino acid sequence: CASSPGTSGRNPETQYF.

In its sample, this clonotype was seen many times. CDR3 in amino acids: CSASPKGYEQFF. In DNA, the CDR3 is TGCAGTGCTAGTCCCAAGGGGTATGAGCAGTTCTTC. The genes are TRBV20-1 and TRBJ2-1; D perhaps matches TRBD1 (5 bases). From germline, CDR1 is DFQATT and CDR2 SNEGSKA (reference sequence). The CDR3 runs to 12 residues. Trimming took 3 bases from V and 8 from J, leaving 11 bases between them.

This clonotype was detected many times. The V and J genes are TRBV5-1 and TRBJ2-6, with 7 bases lining up with TRBD1. V gave up 3 bases and J gave up 0 bases; unmatched junction bases: 9. Germline V gene lookup returns CDR1 SGHRS and CDR2 YFSETQ. The CDR3 loop spans 18 amino acids. The CDR3 region has the DNA TGCGCCAGCAGCTACTCCGGGACAGAGGGCTCTGGGGCCAACGTCCTGACTTTC. This codes for CASSYSGTEGSGANVLTF. Filled out from reference TRBV5-1 and TRBJ2-6, the complete variable domain reads KAGVTQTPRYLIKTRGQQVTLSCSPISGHRSVSWYQQTPGQGLQFLFEYFSETQRNKGNFPGRFSGRQFSNSRSEMNVSTLELGDSALYLCASSYSGTEGSGANVLTFGAGSRLTVL.

This clonotype turned up a few times. V usage is TRBV15 and J usage is TRBJ2-5, with 9 bases fitting TRBD1. V gave up 3 bases and J gave up 1 base; unmatched junction bases: 6. Germline CDR1 LNHNV, CDR2 YYDKDF (reference sequence). CDR3 length: 16 residues. The CDR3 protein is CATSRGTGSRQETQYF. DNA of the CDR3: TGTGCCACCAGCAGGGGGACAGGGTCGCGCCAAGAGACCCAGTACTTC.

The chain recombines TRBV18 with TRBJ2-1; D gene uncertain. Trimming left V 3 bases short and J 0 bases short, with 12 bases between. From germline, CDR1 is KGHSH and CDR2 LQKENI. The CDR3 is made up of 16 amino acids. For the CDR3, the DNA is TGTGCCAGCTCACCGCTAGGTATAGGCTCCTACAATGAGCAGTTCTTC. Translation: CASSPLGIGSYNEQFF.

The genes are TRBV20-1 and TRBJ2-5, with D unclear. V was pared by 5 bases and J by 3 bases, with 4 bases between. Looked up from germline, CDR1 is DFQATT and CDR2 is SNEGSKA (reference sequence). The CDR3 consists of 10 residues. CDR3 nucleotide sequence: TGCAGTGCTCCCGAAGAGACCCAGTACTTC. Its translation is CSAPEETQYF.

This clonotype came up a few times. V and J are TRBV20-1 and TRBJ2-1; TRBD2 agrees at 7 bases. This CDR3 region has 13 residues. J gave up 13 bases and V 8 bases, and 17 bases lay outside the gene matches. Germline V gene lookup returns CDR1 DFQATT and CDR2 SNEGSKA (reference sequence). This CDR3 reads CSCTSGTTVNQFF. As DNA, the CDR3 is TGCAGTTGCACCAGTGGGACTACCGTTAATCAGTTCTTC.

This clonotype was seen a handful of times. V usage is TRBV20-1 and J usage is TRBJ2-2; D gene ambiguous. The CDR3 is 12 amino acids. Trimming left V 6 bases short and J 2 bases short, with 7 bases between. Germline CDR1 reads DFQATT; CDR2 reads SNEGSKA (reference sequence). The CDR3 DNA reads as TGCAGTGCGAACAGAAACACCGGGGAGCTGTTTTTT. Its translation is CSANRNTGELFF.